These 27 T cell receptor beta chains originate from one sample sequenced in a study of shared T cell receptors in the human thymus. Generated by immunoSEQ multiplex PCR, the TCRdb table keeps only in-frame clones and is missing some. The data show approximately 730,000 clones, 80% to 90% seen once. The sample was also reused in another study, on human thymus T cells.

Material for sequencing was thymocytes. These receptors all come from a girl younger than two with a congenital heart defect.

This clone showed up just once. This sequence joins TRBV7-9 and TRBJ1-6; TRBD1 aligns across 7 bases. Germline-derived CDR1 and CDR2 are SEHNR and FQNEAQ (reference sequence). This CDR3 spans 18 amino acids. The junction had 17 bases not matched to a gene; V was cut back by 5 bases and J by 7 bases. CDR3 DNA sequence: TGTGCCAGCAGCAAGTTACCGGGACAGAATGAGCCCAATTCACCCCTCCACTTT. Its protein product is CASSKLPGQNEPNSPLHF. Supplemented by reference TRBV7-9 and TRBJ1-6, the full variable domain reads DTGVSQNPRHKITKRGQNVTFRCDPISEHNRLYWYRQTLGQGPEFLTYFQNEAQLEKSRLLSDRFSAERPKGSFSTLEIQRTEQGDSAMYLCASSKLPGQNEPNSPLHFGNGTRLTVT.

The chain carries TRBV5-1 and TRBJ2-7; 13 bases map to TRBD2. In germline, CDR1 is SGHRS, CDR2 YFSETQ. V lost 3 bases to trimming and J lost 2 bases; unmatched junction nucleotides: 8. The CDR3 spans 17 residues. The CDR3 reads CASSSQTLAGGPYEQYF. DNA for the CDR3: TGCGCCAGCAGCTCGCAGACACTAGCGGGGGGGCCCTACGAGCAGTACTTC.

The J gene is TRBJ1-3, the V gene TRBV19; 7 bases line up with TRBD1. The CDR3 loop spans 13 amino acids. In germline, CDR1 is LNHDA, CDR2 SQIVND (reference sequence). The junction had 6 bases not matched to a gene; V was cut back by 9 bases and J by 4 bases. CDR3: CASPRGDGNTIYF. CDR3 sequence (DNA): TGTGCCAGCCCCAGGGGGGACGGAAACACCATATATTTT.

The table lists this clone with a few counts. The chain is built from TRBV11-2 and TRBJ1-2; the match to TRBD1 covers 7 bases. CDR3 size: 13 residues. Germline CDR1 and CDR2: SGHAT and FQNNGV. The junction had 2 bases not matched to a gene; V was cut back by 3 bases and J by 4 bases. CDR3 loop: CASSFGDSYGYTF. The DNA of the CDR3 is TGTGCCAGCAGCTTCGGGGACAGCTATGGCTACACCTTC.

This chain uses TRBV14 with TRBJ1-2; D gene ambiguous. V was clipped by 5 bases and J by 4 bases, with 17 bases between them. Germline assignment: CDR1 SGHDN and CDR2 FVKESK. The CDR3 is made up of 15 amino acids. The CDR3 loop is CASSSHGLASYGYTF. CDR3 DNA: TGTGCCAGCAGCTCCCACGGACTCGCTTCCTATGGCTACACCTTC.

A note on this clone: The sample holds other DNA sequences that translate to the same CDR3. The rearrangement links TRBV5-1 to TRBJ1-1, with D unclear. This CDR3 is 14 amino acids long. From germline, CDR1 is SGHRS and CDR2 YFSETQ. Trimming removed 2 bases at V and 5 bases at J, with 13 bases between. The CDR3 loop reads CASSLTRGGTEAFF. The CDR3 nucleotides are TGCGCCAGCAGCTTAACGAGAGGCGGGACTGAAGCTTTCTTT.

V is TRBV14 and J is TRBJ1-2, with TRBD1 matching 7 bases. This CDR3 spans 16 amino acids. Germline CDR1 SGHDN, CDR2 FVKESK. J lost 3 bases, V lost 4 bases, and 11 bases had no gene match. In DNA, the CDR3 is TGTGCCAGCAGCCGGGTAACAGGGGTGGTCGACTATGGCTACACCTTC. Residues: CASSRVTGVVDYGYTF.

The V and J genes are TRBV27 and TRBJ1-2, with a tentative D call TRBD1 (5 bases). This CDR3 spans 15 amino acids. V was pared by 5 bases and J by 4 bases, with 17 bases between. CDR1 and CDR2 from the germline V gene are MNHEY and SMNVEV (reference sequence). CDR3 amino acids: CASSDHGGAIYGYTF. CDR3 nucleotides: TGTGCCAGCAGTGACCATGGAGGGGCGATCTATGGCTACACCTTC.

The chain joins TRBV5-4 to TRBJ2-1; 12 bases line up with TRBD1. Unmatched junction bases numbered 4, after V lost 4 bases and J lost 8 bases. The CDR3 is 14 amino acids. Germline CDR1 SGHNT, CDR2 YYREEE (reference sequence). In nucleotides, the CDR3 is TGTGCCAGCAGCACGGGGACAGGGGGCGATGAGCAGTTCTTC. Translated: CASSTGTGGDEQFF. The full variable domain, rest sourced from reference TRBV5-4 and TRBJ2-1, is ETGVTQSPTHLIKTRGQQVTLRCSSQSGHNTVSWYQQALGQGPQFIFQYYREEENGRGNFPPRFSGLQFPNYSSELNVNALELDDSALYLCASSTGTGGDEQFFGPGTRLTVL.

J is TRBJ2-1 and V is TRBV4-3; the match to TRBD2 covers 11 bases. The V gene's germline CDR1 is LGHNA and CDR2 YSLEER. Germline trimming cut 4 bases from V and 6 bases from J; bases unmatched to any gene: 11. The CDR3 covers 17 residues. CDR3 in amino acids: CASSPLPTSGVSNEQFF. CDR3 coding DNA: TGCGCCAGCAGCCCACTTCCGACTAGCGGGGTTTCCAATGAGCAGTTCTTC.

The genes are TRBV28 and TRBJ2-1; TRBD2 matches 7 bases. Trimming took 0 bases from V and 10 from J; bases not matched to a gene: 18. The CDR3 consists of 18 residues. Germline V CDR1 and CDR2: MDHEN, SYDVKM. This CDR3 is CASSLWGPGDYSSGEQFF. The CDR3 DNA sequence: TGTGCCAGCAGTTTATGGGGCCCGGGGGACTACTCAAGCGGAGAGCAGTTCTTC.

The chain is built from TRBV10-3 and TRBJ2-1, with D possibly matching TRBD2 (6 bases). The CDR3 length is 16 residues. Trimming pared 0 bases from V and 5 bases from J, leaving 14 bases between. CDR1 and CDR2 (germline): ENHRY, SYGVKD. The CDR3 DNA is TGTGCCATCAGTGAGTCCCCCTGGCGGGGCGACAATGAGCAGTTCTTC. It codes for CAISESPWRGDNEQFF.

This clone was observed a few times. The rearrangement uses TRBV27 and TRBJ1-2; the match to TRBD1 covers 7 bases. CDR1 and CDR2 (germline): MNHEY, SMNVEV (reference sequence). The CDR3 extends over 14 amino acids. Losses at the gene ends were 5 bases for V and 8 bases for J; bases not matched to a gene: 11. The CDR3 protein is CASSQTQGLEGYTF. CDR3 bases: TGTGCCAGCAGTCAAACACAGGGGTTGGAGGGCTACACCTTC.

The V call is TRBV2, the J call TRBJ1-2; D is unclear. The V end was cut by 6 bases, the J end by 4 bases, with 12 bases between. The CDR3 has 13 residues. Per germline, CDR1 SNHLY and CDR2 FYNNEI. CDR3 nucleotide sequence: TGTGCCAGCAGAGGGAGCGGTATCTATGGCTACACCTTC. Its protein product is CASRGSGIYGYTF.

This clone was picked up one time. The rearrangement links TRBV9 to TRBJ2-7; weak D call: TRBD1 (6 bases). The CDR3 length is 14 residues. Germline CDR1 SGDLS, CDR2 YYNGEE. The germline V and J ends were trimmed by 4 bases and 3 bases, with 14 bases remaining between them. DNA of the CDR3: TGTGCCAGCAGCTCCCGGGACACCTACTACGAGCAGTACTTC. Translated, it gives CASSSRDTYYEQYF.

The chain uses TRBV5-5 and TRBJ1-4; D might be TRBD1 (6 bases). Germline lookup yields CDR1 SGHKS and CDR2 YYEKEE (reference sequence). There are 16 residues in the CDR3. The V gene lost 0 bases and the J gene lost 4 bases, with 13 bases spanning the gap. The CDR3, as DNA: TGTGCCAGCAGCTTGGTAGGGAGGGGGGATAATGAAAAACTGTTTTTT. Translation gives CASSLVGRGDNEKLFF.

J is TRBJ2-6 and V is TRBV6-1, with 7 bases identical to TRBD1. The CDR3 is made up of 14 amino acids. The ends lost 7 bases at V and 2 bases at J; junction bases unmatched: 2. Germline CDR1 reads MNHNS; CDR2 reads SASEGT. The CDR3 DNA is TGTGCCAGCACTGACAGGGCTGGGGCCAACGTCCTGACTTTC. This codes for CASTDRAGANVLTF.

The chain employs TRBV5-6 and TRBJ2-5, with 8 positions matching TRBD1. Losses at the gene ends were 0 bases for V and 5 bases for J; bases not matched to a gene: 6. The CDR3 totals 15 residues. The V gene's germline CDR1 is SGHDT and CDR2 YYEEEE. CDR3 sequence (DNA): TGTGCCAGCAGCTTGGCCCAGGGGGCTATGGAGACCCAGTACTTC. It specifies CASSLAQGAMETQYF.

The chain is built from TRBV4-1 and TRBJ2-7; 7 bases line up with TRBD2. V was pared by 1 base and J by 6 bases, with 21 bases of the junction left unmatched. Germline V CDR1 and CDR2: MGHRA, YSYEKL. The CDR3 has 19 amino acids. The CDR3 DNA reads as TGCGCCAGCAGCCAAGGTCGGGTGTCAGGGACTACTTCGTCAGTCGAGCAGTACTTC. This sequence encodes CASSQGRVSGTTSSVEQYF.

The chain joins TRBV5-4 to TRBJ2-7; 7 positions agree with TRBD1. V lost 2 bases, J lost 6 bases, and 5 bases stayed unmatched. This CDR3 is 13 amino acids long. CDR1 and CDR2 from the germline V gene are SGHNT and YYREEE (reference sequence). In DNA, the CDR3 is TGTGCCAGCAGCTTTGTGACAGGGACCGAGCAGTACTTC. This gives the protein CASSFVTGTEQYF.

The chain combines TRBV2 with TRBJ2-7; 8 bases map to TRBD1. V was pared by 3 bases and J by 0 bases, with 13 bases of the junction left unmatched. CDR3 length equals 18 residues. Germline CDR1 and CDR2: SNHLY and FYNNEI. The CDR3 is CASSEDPLQGDSSYEQYF. The CDR3 DNA reads as TGTGCCAGCAGTGAGGACCCACTACAGGGGGACAGCTCCTACGAGCAGTACTTC.

The J gene is TRBJ1-1, the V gene TRBV5-1; 8 bases agree with TRBD1. Germline lookup yields CDR1 SGHRS and CDR2 YFSETQ. Trimming took 4 bases from V and 7 from J; bases not matched to a gene: 15. This CDR3 spans 16 amino acids. The CDR3 loop is CASSHKRQGFMNEAFF. CDR3 in DNA: TGCGCCAGCAGCCATAAAAGACAGGGGTTCATGAATGAAGCTTTCTTT.

The chain links TRBV28 to TRBJ1-1; weak D call: TRBD1 (6 bases). Trimming cost V 2 bases and J 5 bases, with 15 bases left between them. Germline CDR1 and CDR2: MDHEN and SYDVKM. The CDR3 runs to 15 residues. CDR3 loop: CASSLPRDTYTEAFF. DNA for the CDR3: TGTGCCAGCAGTTTACCCCGGGACACCTATACTGAAGCTTTCTTT.

The chain combines TRBV5-8 with TRBJ1-5, with D hard to call. This CDR3 comprises 11 residues. The V end was cut by 5 bases, the J end by 8 bases, with 8 bases between. The germline gives CDR1 SGHTS, CDR2 YDEGEE. CDR3 DNA sequence: TGTGCCAGCAGACTAATCAAGCCCCAGCATTTT. Amino acid sequence: CASRLIKPQHF.

The chain couples TRBV11-2 to TRBJ2-3; 8 bases map to TRBD1. The CDR3 extends over 15 amino acids. The V and J ends lost 5 bases and 2 bases, in that order; junction bases with no gene match: 6. Germline-derived CDR1 and CDR2 are SGHAT and FQNNGV. This CDR3 reads CASSPGQGTTDTQYF. DNA for the CDR3: TGTGCCAGCAGCCCAGGACAGGGAACCACAGATACGCAGTATTTT.

The chain carries TRBV7-6 and TRBJ2-7, with 8 bases lining up with TRBD1. The CDR3 sequence is 15 residues long. CDR1 is SGHVS and CDR2 is FNYEAQ in the germline V gene. Unmatched junction bases numbered 9, after V lost 5 bases and J lost 3 bases. In DNA form, the CDR3 reads TGTGCCAGCAGCACCCGGACAGGGATAGGCTACGAGCAGTACTTC. Translation gives CASSTRTGIGYEQYF.

The chain couples TRBV4-3 to TRBJ1-5; 11 nucleotides align to TRBD1. CDR3 size: 18 residues. CDR1 LGHNA and CDR2 YSLEER come from the germline V gene. The trim removed 1 base at V and 3 bases at J, leaving 8 bases unmatched. In DNA, the CDR3 is TGCGCCAGCAGCCAAGGGACAGGGGGCGGGTATGACAATCAGCCCCAGCATTTT. This encodes CASSQGTGGGYDNQPQHF.